This entry concerns a single TCR beta chain. This entry comes from a study of technical replicates of blood from four donors. CDR3 size: 17 residues. Germline-derived CDR1 and CDR2 are ENHRY and SYGVKD. V dropped 4 bases and J dropped 3; count of bases not matched to a gene: 9. TCRdb's table, derived via immunoSEQ multiplex PCR, lists solely in-frame clones and lacks some. The sample has about 97,000 clones, approximately 96% seen once; the top ten hold roughly 0.33%. The rearrangement links TRBV10-3 to TRBJ2-2; 9 bases align to TRBD1. The sequenced sample was T cells isolated from PBMCs. This clonotype originated in a human donor in good health. The CDR3 DNA follows: TGTGCCATCAGTGGCCTCCGGACAGGGGCTGACACCGGGGAGCTGTTTTTT. This gives the protein CAISGLRTGADTGELFF.